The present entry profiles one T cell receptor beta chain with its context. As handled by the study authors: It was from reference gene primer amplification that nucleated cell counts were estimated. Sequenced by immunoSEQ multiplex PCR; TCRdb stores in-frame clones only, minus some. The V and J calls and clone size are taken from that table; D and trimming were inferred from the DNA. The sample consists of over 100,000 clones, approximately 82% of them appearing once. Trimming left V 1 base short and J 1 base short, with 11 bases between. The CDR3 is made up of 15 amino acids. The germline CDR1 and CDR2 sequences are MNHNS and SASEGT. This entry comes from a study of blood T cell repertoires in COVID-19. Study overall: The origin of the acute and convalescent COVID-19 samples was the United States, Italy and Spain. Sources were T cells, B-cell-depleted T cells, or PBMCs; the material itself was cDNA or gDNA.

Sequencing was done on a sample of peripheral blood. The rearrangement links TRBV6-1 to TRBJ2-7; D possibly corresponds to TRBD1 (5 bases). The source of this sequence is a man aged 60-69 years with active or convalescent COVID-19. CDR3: CASSEGPGISYEQYF. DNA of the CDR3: TGTGCCAGCAGTGAAGGTCCAGGGATATCCTACGAGCAGTACTTC.